A selection of T cell receptor beta chains follows, all from one sample in a study of blood T cell repertoires in COVID-19. Clones were sequenced by immunoSEQ multiplex PCR, and TCRdb holds only the in-frame ones, with some missing. This sample has under 400,000 clones, with about 89% found just once. The sequenced material came from peripheral blood. All receptors derive from a woman in her 30s with COVID-19, enrolled during active disease. Both conserved end residues are part of each CDR3.

CDR3 protein	V gene	J gene
CASSFQGGGAEGYTF	TRBV28	TRBJ1-2
CASSPEGIGNQPQHF	TRBV5-1	TRBJ1-5
CASSPGTASRGYTF	TRBV19	TRBJ1-2
CASSEASGRFETQYF	TRBV9	TRBJ2-5
CASSLERGGYNEQFF	TRBV11-3	TRBJ2-1
CSASPRGLTSYGYTF	TRBV20-1	TRBJ1-2
CASSFRTSGRETQYF	TRBV28	TRBJ2-5
CASSTRTGLSYEQYF	TRBV5-4	TRBJ2-7
CATSEGGAYNEQFF	TRBV24-1	TRBJ2-1
CASSLHSATTDNYGYTF	TRBV3-1/TRBV3-2	TRBJ1-2
CAWSPTGVDGNQPQHF	TRBV30	TRBJ1-5
CASSLGVSGYYEQYF	TRBV28	TRBJ2-7
CASSQGVAKGATRAPLHF	TRBV4-2	TRBJ1-6
CASSYRLAGTSDTQYF	TRBV6-5	TRBJ2-3
CASSLGTAYNEQFF	TRBV11-3	TRBJ2-1
CSSRQGANYGYTF	TRBV29-1	TRBJ1-2
CSVEGQGNTEAFF	TRBV29-1	TRBJ1-1
CASSLFGQGEGTIYF	TRBV28	TRBJ1-3
CASSLGGLNTEAFF	TRBV5-4	TRBJ1-1
CASSLGQGVGELFF	TRBV11-1	TRBJ2-2
CASAIGRGSSYEQYF	TRBV7-6	TRBJ2-7
CASSRGDSLNYEQYF	TRBV4-3	TRBJ2-7
CSEQGAYEQYF	TRBV20-1	TRBJ2-7
CASSYSLAGGTNEQFF	TRBV6-6	TRBJ2-1
CASKGSWRTGELFF	TRBV6-5	TRBJ2-2
CAISDGRRNTEAFF	TRBV10-3	TRBJ1-1
CASSASAGAYDEQYF	TRBV6-5	TRBJ2-7
CASSLGATDTQYF	TRBV5-5	TRBJ2-3
CATSDTWGGANTGELFF	TRBV24-1	TRBJ2-2
CASGRLAGGEQYF	TRBV9	TRBJ2-7
CASSHPYNSPLHF	TRBV3-1/TRBV3-2	TRBJ1-6
CASSYRLAGVGTDTQYF	TRBV3-1/TRBV3-2	TRBJ2-3
CASSGTSGATDTQYF	TRBV4-1	TRBJ2-3
CASGGGREAFF	TRBV12-5	TRBJ1-1
CASSQLEQETQYF	TRBV23-1	TRBJ2-5
CASSQEDRGNEQYF	TRBV4-3	TRBJ2-7
CASSYRTGGPSTDTQYF	TRBV23-1	TRBJ2-3
CASSVGPGGSYGYTF	TRBV9	TRBJ1-2
CASSKALDIPRETQYF	TRBV21-1	TRBJ2-5
CASLDYSGSNTGELFF	TRBV28	TRBJ2-2
CASRMGREDNSPLHF	TRBV2	TRBJ1-6
CASSPQVADTQYF	TRBV9	TRBJ2-3
CASSTRWTDYSNQPQHF	TRBV19	TRBJ1-5
CASSVASSADTQYF	TRBV9	TRBJ2-3
CASSFLQGAPEAFF	TRBV7-9	TRBJ1-1
CASSGLADTQYF	TRBV12-3/TRBV12-4	TRBJ2-3
CASTGTGAETQYF	TRBV2	TRBJ2-5
CASSLEPQGGTEAFF	TRBV7-8	TRBJ1-1
CASSWGQGAGGELFF	TRBV7-8	TRBJ2-2
CASSPGTGSGVAGGPGTDTQYF	TRBV2	TRBJ2-3
CASSQGGSGSPDTQYF	TRBV4-1	TRBJ2-3
CASSFTYEQYF	TRBV12-3/TRBV12-4	TRBJ2-7
CASSQRTGTEKLFF	TRBV3-1/TRBV3-2	TRBJ1-4